One sample yielded the 10 T cell receptor beta chains listed below, sequenced in a study of cytomegalovirus exposure and HLA in healthy donors. Profiling relied on immunoSEQ multiplex PCR, and the TCRdb table lists in-frame clones only, not all of them. The sample carries tens of thousands of clones, 94% recorded once. Sequenced: PBMCs. The origin of the receptors is a woman aged 18-29 years in good health and CMV-seropositive.

V gene TRBV7-8 combines with J gene TRBJ1-2, with 9 bases identical to TRBD1. The V gene's germline CDR1 is SGHVS and CDR2 FQNEAQ. The CDR3 has 17 amino acids. V trimming: 1 base; J trimming: 5 bases; junction bases outside the gene matches: 11. Written as DNA, the CDR3 is TGTGCCAGCAGCTTAGAGGGTAGACAGGGGGTAGATTATGGCTACACCTTC. This gives the protein CASSLEGRQGVDYGYTF.

The chain uses TRBV15 and TRBJ1-5, with 10 bases fitting TRBD1. J was trimmed by 7 bases and V by 0 bases; bases with no gene match: 3. This CDR3 spans 15 amino acids. Germline assignment: CDR1 LNHNV and CDR2 YYDKDF (reference sequence). The DNA of the CDR3 is TGTGCCACCAGCAGAGACCGACAGGGGGCACAGCCCCAGCATTTT. Translating it yields CATSRDRQGAQPQHF. The whole variable domain, remainder taken from reference TRBV15 and TRBJ1-5, is DAMVIQNPRYQVTQFGKPVTLSCSQTLNHNVMYWYQQKSSQAPKLLFHYYDKDFNNEADTPDNFQSRRPNTSFCFLDIRSPGLGDTAMYLCATSRDRQGAQPQHFGDGTRLSIL.

The V call is TRBV29-1, the J call TRBJ1-1; the D gene is possibly TRBD1 (5 bases). The CDR3 is made up of 15 amino acids. In germline, CDR1 is SQVTM, CDR2 ANQGSEA. With 5 bases removed from V and 2 bases from J, the gap between germline ends came to 18 bases. The DNA of the CDR3 is TGCAGCGTTACGGGGGGATCATCCCTTAACACTGAAGCTTTCTTT. Protein product: CSVTGGSSLNTEAFF.

This chain joins TRBV6-5 and TRBJ1-5; 8 positions match TRBD1. The CDR3 consists of 14 residues. CDR1 is MNHEY and CDR2 is SVGAGI in the germline V gene. The trim removed 2 bases at V and 4 bases at J, leaving 1 base unmatched. The CDR3 DNA reads as TGTGCCAGCAGTTACGGGACAGGAAATCAGCCCCAGCATTTT. Translated, it gives CASSYGTGNQPQHF.

The chain joins TRBV19 to TRBJ2-1; 8 nucleotides align to TRBD1. Germline V gives CDR1 LNHDA, CDR2 SQIVND (reference sequence). Losses at the gene ends were 5 bases for V and 4 bases for J; bases not matched to a gene: 10. The CDR3 runs 16 residues. The DNA for the CDR3 is TGTGCCAGTAGTCCCCAGGGCAGGGGGCCATACAATGAGCAGTTCTTC. It yields the protein CASSPQGRGPYNEQFF.

The V gene is TRBV7-9, the J gene TRBJ2-5, with D possibly matching TRBD2 (6 bases). V lost 5 bases and J 9 bases, leaving 16 bases between the germline ends. CDR1 is SEHNR, CDR2 FQNEAQ, per germline (reference sequence). The CDR3 sequence is 13 residues long. The CDR3 protein is CASSRGTAGSQYF. DNA for the CDR3: TGTGCCAGCAGCCGTGGGACTGCGGGGTCCCAGTACTTC.

The chain recombines TRBV19 with TRBJ1-1, with D perhaps matching TRBD1 (5 bases). The ends were cut back, 10 bases at V and 9 bases at J, with 18 bases in the middle. The CDR3 length is 12 residues. CDR1 and CDR2 (germline): LNHDA, SQIVND (reference sequence). CDR3 residues: CATNRQTEKAFF. CDR3 in DNA: TGTGCCACAAACAGGCAAACCGAGAAAGCTTTCTTT.

This clone has a single count. The chain recombines TRBV5-1 with TRBJ2-3, with 8 positions matching TRBD1. The CDR3 extends over 16 amino acids. Germline CDR1 SGHRS, CDR2 YFSETQ. Unmatched junction bases numbered 8, after V lost 3 bases and J lost 2 bases. The CDR3 protein is CASSSAAGGTTDTQYF. CDR3 bases: TGCGCCAGCAGCTCCGCCGCAGGGGGCACCACAGATACGCAGTATTTT.

The chain recombines TRBV6-1 with TRBJ2-3; 13 bases fit TRBD2. The CDR3 is 18 amino acids. CDR1 MNHNS and CDR2 SASEGT come from the germline V gene. The J segment lost 3 bases and the V segment lost 4 bases, leaving 10 bases of the junction unmatched. This CDR3 is CASSAGLAGEGRTDTQYF. In DNA, the CDR3 is TGTGCCAGCAGTGCCGGACTAGCGGGAGAGGGTAGGACAGATACGCAGTATTTT.

This chain connects TRBV27 to TRBJ2-1; maybe TRBD1 (5 bases). Germline CDR1 and CDR2: MNHEY and SMNVEV (reference sequence). This CDR3 spans 17 amino acids. The V end was cut by 5 bases, the J end by 2 bases, with 19 bases between. The CDR3 sequence: CASSPSRADITYNEQFF. As DNA, the CDR3 is TGTGCCAGCAGTCCCTCCCGGGCGGACATTACCTACAATGAGCAGTTCTTC.